This T cell receptor (beta chain) was profiled in a study of blood T cell repertoires in COVID-19. As for the study in general: The origin of the acute and convalescent COVID-19 samples was the United States, Italy and Spain. Nucleic acid was either cDNA or gDNA, and it came from T cells, B-cell-depleted T cells, or PBMCs.

The trim removed 10 bases at V and 2 bases at J, leaving 8 bases unmatched. The germline V gene encodes CDR1 LGHDT and CDR2 YNNKEL (reference sequence). The length of the CDR3 is 14 residues. Authors' processing steps: It was from reference gene primer amplification that nucleated cell counts were estimated. Sequencing used immunoSEQ multiplex PCR; TCRdb keeps in-frame clones, though not all of them. From that table come the V and J calls and clone size; the DNA was used to work out D and trimming. The table lists roughly 40,000 clones, more than 75% of them singletons. This TCR was sampled from a man in his 70s with acute or convalescent COVID-19. The chain employs TRBV3-1 (or the pseudogene TRBV3-2) and TRBJ2-1; 7 nucleotides agree with TRBD2. Specimen: peripheral blood. CDR3 in DNA: TGTGCCACCGCTAGCGGTGTGACCTACAATGAGCAGTTCTTC. Translating gives CATASGVTYNEQFF.